The 9 T cell receptor beta chains given below trace back to one sample, sequenced in a study of T cells in Graves' hyperthyroidism and ophthalmopathy. Amplification targeted TCR beta CDR3 regions from RNA transcripts. RT-PCR in the first round (using the HTBI primer set) targeted the TCR CDR3. Each CDR3 protein gets one entry after TCRdb re-called the multiplex PCR reads with MiXCR. The sample has 40,000 to 60,000 distinct CDR3 sequences; approximately 48% are singletons. The source material was blood. These receptors were obtained from a woman between 50 and 59 years old with Graves' ophthalmopathy.

The table lists this clonotype with a count of one. This CDR3 fails to terminate in the conserved phenylalanine or tryptophan, so it likely reflects a read error. CDR3 amino acids: CSARNLKDEKLFS. The CDR3, as DNA: TGCAGTGCTAGGAACCTGAAGGACGAAAAACTGTTTTCT. The chain recombines TRBV20-1 with TRBJ1-4; D ambiguous. This CDR3 has 13 residues. Germline V gives CDR1 DFQATT, CDR2 SNEGSKA (reference sequence). The V and J ends lost 3 bases and 8 bases respectively, with 13 bases between them.

This chain uses TRBV19 with TRBJ1-2; 9 nucleotides align to TRBD1. The trim removed 6 bases at V and 8 bases at J, leaving 16 bases unmatched. Germline assignment: CDR1 LNHDA and CDR2 SQIVND (reference sequence). CDR3 length: 16 residues. CDR3 in amino acids: CASSPRATGTGIGYTF. The CDR3 DNA sequence: TGTGCCAGTAGCCCCCGAGCCACCGGGACAGGGATAGGCTACACCTTC. Looking up the rest from reference TRBV19 and TRBJ1-2 gives the full variable domain: DGGITQSPKYLFRKEGQNVTLSCEQNLNHDAMYWYRQDPGQGLRLIYYSQIVNDFQKGDIAEGYSVSREKKESFPLTVTSAQKNPTAFYLCASSPRATGTGIGYTFGSGTRLTVV.

This rearrangement joins TRBV20-1 to TRBJ2-1; TRBD2 aligns across 9 bases. CDR1 is DFQATT and CDR2 is SNEGSKA in the germline V gene (reference sequence). This CDR3 comprises 15 residues. J gave up 9 bases and V 5 bases, and 14 bases lay outside the gene matches. CDR3 in DNA: TGCAGTGCTGGGTCCTTAGCGGGAGCCGGGTCTGAGCAGTTCTTC. Its translation is CSAGSLAGAGSEQFF.

The chain joins TRBV20-1 to TRBJ2-3; a weak D match, TRBD2 (7 bases). There are 15 residues in the CDR3. CDR1 DFQATT and CDR2 SNEGSKA come from the germline V gene (reference sequence). Between the trimmed V and J ends, which lost 0 bases and 2 bases, there was a span of 12 bases. CDR3 amino acids: CSAREGGRNTDTQYF. Here the CDR3 DNA reads TGCAGTGCTAGAGAGGGGGGGCGGAACACAGATACGCAGTATTTT.

There are many counts of this clonotype. The rearrangement joins TRBV9 to TRBJ2-7; D may match TRBD1 or TRBD2 (5 bases each). This CDR3 region has 16 residues. V dropped 0 bases and J dropped 2 bases, with 15 bases sitting between them. Germline CDR1 SGDLS, CDR2 YYNGEE. Here the CDR3 reads CASSVAGAGTTYEQYF. In DNA form, the CDR3 reads TGTGCCAGCAGCGTAGCTGGGGCAGGGACCACCTACGAGCAGTACTTC.

This clonotype has ten or more counts. The chain links TRBV6-6 to TRBJ1-2; D gene unclear. Between the trimmed V and J ends, which lost 6 bases and 3 bases, there was a span of 8 bases. CDR1 and CDR2 (germline): MNHNY, SVGAGI (reference sequence). The length of the CDR3 is 12 residues. CDR3 DNA: TGTGCCAGCAGGCAGGCGCACTATGGCTACACCTTC. Translation: CASRQAHYGYTF.

By share, this clonotype counts as medium-sized. The chain recombines TRBV24-1 with TRBJ2-3, with 7 bases that match TRBD2. Trimming cost V 3 bases and J 6 bases; bases outside gene matches: 8. The V gene's germline CDR1 is KGHDR and CDR2 SFDVKD. This CDR3 has 15 amino acids. The chain's CDR3 is CATSDPWTSADTQYF. DNA of the CDR3: TGTGCCACCAGTGATCCCTGGACTAGTGCGGATACGCAGTATTTT.

This clonotype is medium-sized within its sample. V gene TRBV7-2 combines with J gene TRBJ2-7; D might be TRBD2 (5 bases). This CDR3 has 13 residues. Between the trimmed V and J ends, which lost 5 bases and 2 bases, there was a span of 10 bases. Per the germline V gene, CDR1 is SGHTA and CDR2 is FQGNSA. CDR3 DNA: TGTGCCAGCAGCGCCGGACTGACCTACGAGCAGTACTTC. This translates into CASSAGLTYEQYF.

This clonotype was counted at least ten times. The rearrangement uses TRBV2 and TRBJ1-1; D is possibly TRBD1 (5 bases). Trimming pared 4 bases from V and 4 bases from J, leaving 13 bases between. Looked up from germline, CDR1 is SNHLY and CDR2 is FYNNEI. The CDR3 has 14 residues. CDR3 protein: CASSGWGGGTEAFF. CDR3 bases: TGTGCCAGCAGTGGGTGGGGGGGAGGCACTGAAGCTTTCTTT.